This TCR beta chain was sequenced in a study of radiation and T cells in renal cell carcinoma. At the level of the study: Nephrectomy followed 15 Gy stereotactic body radiation by 4 weeks.

Assay: immunoSEQ multiplex PCR; the TCRdb copy retains only in-frame clones and omits some. The data show 150,000 or so clones, approximately 90% seen once. The sample's time point: baseline pretreatment blood. Treatment: 15 Gy SBRT to primary tumor, nephrectomy 4 weeks later. After SBRT, blood was collected at 2 and 4 weeks, plus baseline. The CDR3 loop spans 16 amino acids. V lost 3 bases, J lost 0 bases, and 3 bases stayed unmatched. Germline V gives CDR1 MNHNS, CDR2 SASEGT. Turning to this clone: As yet, its antigen is unknown.

Study-level results: From baseline, blood top tumor clonotypes peaked at 2 weeks post-radiation.

The chain couples TRBV6-1 to TRBJ1-3; TRBD1 matches at 9 bases. The sequences come from blood, collected from a patient whose treatment included radiotherapy and nephrectomy. The source of this sequence is a woman between 45 and 60 years old with renal cell carcinoma. CDR3 coding DNA: TGTGCCAGCAGTGAGGGGACAGGGCGCTCTGGAAACACCATATATTTT. Translated, it gives CASSEGTGRSGNTIYF.